These 8 T cell receptor gamma chains share one sample of origin, sequenced in a study of γδ T cells in repeated Plasmodium falciparum infection (dated by TCRdb to about 2021). For bulk TCR repertoire analysis, Vgamma9/Vdelta2+ and Vdelta2-negative gammadelta T cell populations were isolated by flow sorting from peripheral blood mononuclear cells. Libraries were constructed by multiplex PCR. For sequencing, an Illumina MiSeq was employed. The public reads were reprocessed by TCRdb using CATT, and rows of matching DNA were later combined. The sample contains approximately 25,000 gamma-chain clones, 3% of them found a single time. Of the sample, approximately 30% is held by the ten largest clones. Sequenced sample: gamma-delta T cells from blood. These receptors were collected from a pool of human donors (malaria-infected and uninfected, not separated).

This clone was counted ten times or more. The protein recorded in TCRdb matches a much larger clone and deviates from this DNA's translation at residue 10, suggesting a read error; the protein here is obtained by translating the DNA. Written as DNA, the CDR3 is TGTGCCTTGTGGGAGCCGGGGGATAAGAGACTCTTT. This sequence encodes CALWEPGDKRLF. Called V gene: TRGV9; the J gene was not called. The germline V gene encodes CDR1 GITISATS and CDR2 ISYDGTV (reference sequence). The CDR3 is made up of 12 amino acids.

This clone was found a few times. A far larger clone is one nucleotide away, so this likely arose from a read error. The same CDR3 also results from other DNA sequences found in this sample. The chain joins TRGV9 to TRGJP. The J gene was not available in TCRdb and was assigned here by matching the DNA to germline segments. V dropped 1 base and J dropped 10; count of bases not matched to a gene: 13. This CDR3 comprises 18 residues. Germline values: CDR1 GITISATS, CDR2 ISYDGTV (reference sequence). The CDR3 sequence is CALWEVRTPRLGKKIKVF. The CDR3 nucleotides are TGTGCCTTGTGGGAGGTAAGAACGCCCCGATTGGGCAAAAAAATCAAGGTATTT.

This clone was counted only a few times. TCRdb pairs this DNA with a much larger clone's protein that differs at residue 5, likely a read error; the protein shown was translated from the DNA. The rearrangement links TRGV4 to TRGJ1 or TRGJ2. Germline matching of the DNA provided the J gene here, since TCRdb leaves it blank. Germline-derived CDR1 and CDR2 are EGSTGY and YDSYTSSV. The CDR3 is 14 amino acids. Written as DNA, the CDR3 is TGTGCCACCTGGTATGGGCCTGGATATTATAAGAAACTCTTT. The encoded protein is CATWYGPGYYKKLF.

This clone was counted at least ten times. A far larger clone is one nucleotide away, so this likely arose from a read error. This CDR3 is also generated by other DNA sequences in the sample. V and J are TRGV9 and TRGJ1 or TRGJ2. This CDR3 has 15 amino acids. Per germline, CDR1 GITISATS and CDR2 ISYDGTV (reference sequence). CDR3 in DNA: TGCGCCTTGTGGGACCGCCTGCAAGGGAATTATAAGAAACTCTTT. This gives the protein CALWDRLQGNYKKLF.

The table lists this clone with a few counts. The germline gene is not matched at one end of the junction; a read error may be the cause. This chain joins TRGV4 and TRGJ1 or TRGJ2. Assignment of the J gene here rests on matching the DNA to germline, because TCRdb gives none. Germline-derived CDR1 and CDR2 are EGSTGY and YDSYTSSV. The CDR3 extends over 13 amino acids. CDR3 in DNA: TGTGCCACCCGGGACCGACTAGTCCTGGAGAAACTCTTT. Its protein product is CATRDRLVLEKLF.

As regards this clone: The protein given by TCRdb reflects a much larger clone and differs at residue 6 from this DNA's translation, likely from a read error; the protein shown is the DNA's translation. The rearrangement joins TRGV4 to TRGJ1 or TRGJ2. Here the J gene was assigned by germline matching of the DNA, as TCRdb has none. The CDR3 has 13 residues. The trim removed 2 bases at V and 6 bases at J, leaving 7 bases unmatched. CDR1 is EGSTGY, CDR2 YDSYTSSV, per germline. The CDR3 region is CATWDEWTYKKLF. The CDR3 coding sequence is TGTGCCACCTGGGATGAGTGGACTTATAAGAAACTCTTT.

In the case of this clone: A read error is the likely source, as a far larger clone sits one nucleotide away. Other DNA variants within this sample encode the same CDR3. V gene TRGV9 combines with J gene TRGJP. Because TCRdb records no J gene, it was assigned here through a match of the DNA to germline. The CDR3 is 17 residues long. Germline loops: CDR1 GITISATS, CDR2 ISYDGTV (reference sequence). CDR3 bases: TGTGCCTTGTGGGAGACCACCCCAGAGCTGGGCAAAAAAATCAAGGTATTT. This translates into CALWETTPELGKKIKVF.

The table lists this clone with many counts. TCRdb has a much larger clone's protein, which differs at residue 17 from the translation of this DNA, likely because of a read error; what is shown is the protein translated from the DNA. The V gene was identified as TRGV9, while no J gene was called. The CDR3 length is 19 residues. CDR1 GITISATS and CDR2 ISYDGTV come from the germline V gene (reference sequence). The CDR3 reads CALWEVHLVRELGKKIMVF. The CDR3 nucleotides read TGTGCCTTGTGGGAGGTGCATTTGGTGAGGGAGTTGGGCAAAAAAATCATGGTATTT.